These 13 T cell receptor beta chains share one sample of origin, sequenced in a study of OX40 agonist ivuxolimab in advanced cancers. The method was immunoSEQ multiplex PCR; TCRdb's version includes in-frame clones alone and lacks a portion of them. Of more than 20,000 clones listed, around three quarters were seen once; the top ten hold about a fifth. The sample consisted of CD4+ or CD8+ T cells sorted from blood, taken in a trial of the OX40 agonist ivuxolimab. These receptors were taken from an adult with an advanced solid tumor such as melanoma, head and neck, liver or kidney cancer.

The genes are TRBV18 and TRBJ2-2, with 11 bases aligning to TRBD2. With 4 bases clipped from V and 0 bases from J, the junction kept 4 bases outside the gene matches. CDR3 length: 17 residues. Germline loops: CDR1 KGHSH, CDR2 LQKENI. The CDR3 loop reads CASSLRLAGTNTGELFF. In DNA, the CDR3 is TGTGCCAGCTCACTGAGACTAGCGGGGACGAACACCGGGGAGCTGTTTTTT.

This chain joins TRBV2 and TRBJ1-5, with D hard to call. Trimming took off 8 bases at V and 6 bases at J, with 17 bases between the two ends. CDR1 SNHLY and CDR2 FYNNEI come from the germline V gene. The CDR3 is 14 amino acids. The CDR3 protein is CASEGQLGSQPQHF. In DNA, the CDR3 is TGTGCCAGCGAGGGCCAGCTCGGGTCTCAGCCCCAGCATTTT.

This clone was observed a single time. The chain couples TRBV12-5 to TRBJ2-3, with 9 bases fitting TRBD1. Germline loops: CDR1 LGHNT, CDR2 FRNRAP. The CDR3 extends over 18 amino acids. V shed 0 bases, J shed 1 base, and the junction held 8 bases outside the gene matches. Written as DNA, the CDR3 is TGTGCTAGTGGTTTGGTACTGGACAGGGGCATTGGCACAGATACGCAGTATTTT. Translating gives CASGLVLDRGIGTDTQYF.

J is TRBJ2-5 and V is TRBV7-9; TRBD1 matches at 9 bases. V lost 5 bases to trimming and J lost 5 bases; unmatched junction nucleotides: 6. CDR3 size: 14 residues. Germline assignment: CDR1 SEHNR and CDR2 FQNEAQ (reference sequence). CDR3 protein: CASSEDRGLETQYF. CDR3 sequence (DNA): TGTGCCAGCAGCGAAGACAGGGGGTTGGAGACCCAGTACTTC.

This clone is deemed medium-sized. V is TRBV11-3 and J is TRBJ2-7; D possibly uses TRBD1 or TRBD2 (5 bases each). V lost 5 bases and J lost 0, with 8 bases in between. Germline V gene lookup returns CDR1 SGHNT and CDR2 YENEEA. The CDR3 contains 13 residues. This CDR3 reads CASSPRGSYEQYF. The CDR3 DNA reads TGTGCCAGCAGCCCGAGGGGCTCCTACGAGCAGTACTTC.

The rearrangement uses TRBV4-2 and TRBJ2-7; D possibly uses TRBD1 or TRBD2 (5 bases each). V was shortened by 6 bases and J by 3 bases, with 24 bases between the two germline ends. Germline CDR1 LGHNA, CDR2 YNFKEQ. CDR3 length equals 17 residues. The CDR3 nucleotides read TGTGCCAGCAGTAACCTCAGAGAGGGGCCTCGCTTCTACGAGCAGTACTTC. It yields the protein CASSNLREGPRFYEQYF.

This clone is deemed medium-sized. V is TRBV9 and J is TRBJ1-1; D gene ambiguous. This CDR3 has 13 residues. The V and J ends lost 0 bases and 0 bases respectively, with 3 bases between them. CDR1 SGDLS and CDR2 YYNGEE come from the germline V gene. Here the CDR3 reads CASSVDVNTEAFF. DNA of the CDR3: TGTGCCAGCAGCGTAGACGTGAACACTGAAGCTTTCTTT.

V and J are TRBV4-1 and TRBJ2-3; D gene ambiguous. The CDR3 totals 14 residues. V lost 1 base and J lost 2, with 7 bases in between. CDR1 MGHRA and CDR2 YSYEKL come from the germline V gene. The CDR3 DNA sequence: TGCGCCAGCAGCCAAGTACTATTCACAGATACGCAGTATTTT. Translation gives CASSQVLFTDTQYF.

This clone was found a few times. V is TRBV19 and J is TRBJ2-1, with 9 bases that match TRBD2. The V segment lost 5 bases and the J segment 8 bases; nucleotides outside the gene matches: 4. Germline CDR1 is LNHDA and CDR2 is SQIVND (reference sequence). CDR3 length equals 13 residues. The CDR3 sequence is CASSSLAGDEQFF. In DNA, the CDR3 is TGTGCCAGTAGTTCCTTAGCGGGGGATGAGCAGTTCTTC.

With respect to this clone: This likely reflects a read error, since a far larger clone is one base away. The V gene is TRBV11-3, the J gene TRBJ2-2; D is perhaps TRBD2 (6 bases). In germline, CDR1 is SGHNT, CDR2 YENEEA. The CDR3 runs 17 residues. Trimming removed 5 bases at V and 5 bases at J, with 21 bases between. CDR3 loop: CASSPRWAGHSTGELFF. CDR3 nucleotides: TGTGCCAGCAGCCCGAGGTGGGCGGGGCACTCTACCGGGGAGCTGTTTTTT.

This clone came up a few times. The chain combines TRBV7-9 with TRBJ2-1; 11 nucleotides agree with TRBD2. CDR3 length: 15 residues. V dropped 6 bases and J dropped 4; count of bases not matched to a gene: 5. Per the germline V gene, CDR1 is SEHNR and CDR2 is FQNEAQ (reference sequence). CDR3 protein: CASSRSGGAYNEQFF. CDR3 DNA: TGTGCCAGCAGTCGTAGCGGGGGGGCATACAATGAGCAGTTCTTC.

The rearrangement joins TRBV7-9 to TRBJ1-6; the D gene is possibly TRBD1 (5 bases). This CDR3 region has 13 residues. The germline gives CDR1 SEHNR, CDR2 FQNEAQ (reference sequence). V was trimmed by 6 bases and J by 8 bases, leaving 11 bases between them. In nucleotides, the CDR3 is TGTGCCAGCAGTTTGGGACTTTATTCACCCCTCCACTTT. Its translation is CASSLGLYSPLHF.

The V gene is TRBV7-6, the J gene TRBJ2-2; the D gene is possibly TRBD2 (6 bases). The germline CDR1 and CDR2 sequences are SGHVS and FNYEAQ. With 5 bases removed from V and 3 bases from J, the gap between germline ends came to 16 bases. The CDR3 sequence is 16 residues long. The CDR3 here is CASSPFRGLYTGELFF. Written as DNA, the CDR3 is TGTGCCAGCAGCCCCTTCCGGGGACTCTACACCGGGGAGCTGTTTTTT.